The rows below give T cell receptor beta chains drawn from one sample of a study of OX40 agonist ivuxolimab in advanced cancers. Repertoires were generated with immunoSEQ multiplex PCR, while TCRdb's copy carries only in-frame clones and drops some. This table has around 64,000 clones, approximately 90% appearing once. The input for sequencing was CD4+ or CD8+ T cells sorted from blood, taken in a trial of the OX40 agonist ivuxolimab. The receptors derive from an adult with an advanced solid tumor such as melanoma, head and neck, liver or kidney cancer. Each CDR3 is given with its conserved first and last residue. Fields, in order: CDR3 protein, CDR3 DNA, D gene, V gene, clone size, J gene. A D gene is named only where the DNA matches it firmly. The size entry is marked missing in some rows and otherwise reads once, few, many or a size class.

CDR3aa: CASSPVPAGVYNEQFF
CDR3nt: TGTGCCAGCAGTCCTGTTCCAGCGGGAGTGTACAATGAGCAGTTCTTC
d_gene: TRBD2
v_gene: TRBV2
abundance: NA
j_gene: TRBJ2-1

CDR3aa: CASSQDGPSATSTDTQYF
CDR3nt: TGCGCCAGCAGCCAAGATGGACCTAGCGCTACTAGCACAGATACGCAGTATTTT
d_gene: NA
v_gene: TRBV4-1
abundance: NA
j_gene: TRBJ2-3

CDR3aa: CASSPPGLAELQETQYF
CDR3nt: TGTGCCAGCAGCCCTCCGGGACTAGCGGAGCTCCAAGAGACCCAGTACTTC
d_gene: TRBD2
v_gene: TRBV7-6
abundance: NA
j_gene: TRBJ2-5

CDR3aa: CASSQGLRGTGLGYSNQPQHF
CDR3nt: TGCGCCAGCAGCCAAGGCCTAAGGGGTACGGGATTAGGTTATAGCAATCAGCCCCAGCATTTT
d_gene: NA
v_gene: TRBV4-3
abundance: NA
j_gene: TRBJ1-5

CDR3aa: CASSPGTGTPSYEQYF
CDR3nt: TGTGCCAGCTCACCCGGGACAGGGACCCCAAGCTACGAGCAGTACTTC
d_gene: TRBD1
v_gene: TRBV18
abundance: NA
j_gene: TRBJ2-7

CDR3aa: CASSYDGNEQFF
CDR3nt: TGTGCCAGCAGTTACGATGGCAATGAGCAGTTCTTC
d_gene: NA
v_gene: TRBV6-5
abundance: NA
j_gene: TRBJ2-1

CDR3aa: CASSADGAFF
CDR3nt: TGTGCCAGCTCGGCAGACGGCGCTTTCTTT
d_gene: NA
v_gene: TRBV18
abundance: NA
j_gene: TRBJ1-1

CDR3aa: CASSMYREEQPQHF
CDR3nt: TGTGCCAGTAGTATGTACAGGGAGGAGCAGCCCCAGCATTTT
d_gene: NA
v_gene: TRBV19
abundance: NA
j_gene: TRBJ1-5

CDR3aa: CASSATGGRHQPQHF
CDR3nt: TGTGCCAGCAGCGCAACAGGGGGCAGGCATCAGCCCCAGCATTTT
d_gene: TRBD1
v_gene: TRBV4-2
abundance: NA
j_gene: TRBJ1-5

CDR3aa: CASSLQGSAHEQYF
CDR3nt: TGTGCCAGCAGCCTACAGGGGTCCGCCCACGAGCAGTACTTC
d_gene: TRBD1
v_gene: TRBV5-6
abundance: NA
j_gene: TRBJ2-7

CDR3aa: CASSSTGGEETQYF
CDR3nt: TGTGCCAGCAGTAGCACAGGGGGAGAAGAGACCCAGTACTTC
d_gene: TRBD1
v_gene: TRBV7-9
abundance: NA
j_gene: TRBJ2-5

CDR3aa: CATSRDRTGAGELFF
CDR3nt: TGTGCCACCAGCAGAGACCGGACAGGGGCCGGGGAGCTGTTTTTT
d_gene: TRBD1
v_gene: TRBV15
abundance: NA
j_gene: TRBJ2-2

CDR3aa: CASSGPEQPDNEQFF
CDR3nt: TGTGCCAGCTCAGGGCCCGAACAGCCGGACAATGAGCAGTTCTTC
d_gene: NA
v_gene: TRBV18
abundance: NA
j_gene: TRBJ2-1

CDR3aa: CASSQAGAYNEQFF
CDR3nt: TGCGCCAGCAGCCAAGCCGGGGCCTACAATGAGCAGTTCTTC
d_gene: NA
v_gene: TRBV4-1
abundance: NA
j_gene: TRBJ2-1

CDR3aa: CASSLGGGEQYF
CDR3nt: TGTGCCAGCAGCTTAGGCGGGGGCGAGCAGTACTTC
d_gene: TRBD2
v_gene: TRBV7-9
abundance: NA
j_gene: TRBJ2-7

CDR3aa: CASSQVAGEETQYF
CDR3nt: TGTGCCAGCAGCCAAGTAGCGGGAGAAGAGACCCAGTACTTC
d_gene: TRBD2
v_gene: TRBV4-2
abundance: NA
j_gene: TRBJ2-5

CDR3aa: CASSTTGTSGKDEQFF
CDR3nt: TGTGCCAGCAGCACTACCGGGACTAGCGGGAAAGATGAGCAGTTCTTC
d_gene: TRBD2
v_gene: TRBV7-8
abundance: once
j_gene: TRBJ2-1

CDR3aa: CASRMTGELFF
CDR3nt: TGTGCCAGTAGGATGACCGGGGAGCTGTTTTTT
d_gene: NA
v_gene: TRBV19
abundance: NA
j_gene: TRBJ2-2

CDR3aa: CASSTWIQADTQYF
CDR3nt: TGTGCCAGCAGTACATGGATTCAGGCAGATACGCAGTATTTT
d_gene: NA
v_gene: TRBV27
abundance: NA
j_gene: TRBJ2-3

CDR3aa: CSASFGETQYF
CDR3nt: TGCAGTGCTTCTTTCGGGGAGACCCAGTACTTC
d_gene: NA
v_gene: TRBV20-1
abundance: NA
j_gene: TRBJ2-5

CDR3aa: CARGLAGWAGETQYF
CDR3nt: TGTGCCAGAGGACTAGCGGGGTGGGCCGGGGAGACCCAGTACTTC
d_gene: TRBD2
v_gene: TRBV5-3
abundance: once
j_gene: TRBJ2-5

CDR3aa: CASTPEPSLNTEAFF
CDR3nt: TGTGCCAGTACCCCCGAACCCTCGTTGAACACTGAAGCTTTCTTT
d_gene: NA
v_gene: TRBV19
abundance: NA
j_gene: TRBJ1-1

CDR3aa: CASSLVLAGSYEQYF
CDR3nt: TGTGCCAGCAGCTTGGTACTAGCGGGGTCCTACGAGCAGTACTTC
d_gene: TRBD2
v_gene: TRBV5-6
abundance: NA
j_gene: TRBJ2-7

CDR3aa: CASRSQGREETQYF
CDR3nt: TGTGCCAGCAGATCACAGGGAAGGGAGGAGACCCAGTACTTC
d_gene: NA
v_gene: TRBV6-1
abundance: NA
j_gene: TRBJ2-5

CDR3aa: CAISVGGRAGSYNEQFF
CDR3nt: TGTGCCATCAGTGTCGGCGGGAGGGCCGGCTCCTACAATGAGCAGTTCTTC
d_gene: TRBD2
v_gene: TRBV10-3
abundance: once
j_gene: TRBJ2-1